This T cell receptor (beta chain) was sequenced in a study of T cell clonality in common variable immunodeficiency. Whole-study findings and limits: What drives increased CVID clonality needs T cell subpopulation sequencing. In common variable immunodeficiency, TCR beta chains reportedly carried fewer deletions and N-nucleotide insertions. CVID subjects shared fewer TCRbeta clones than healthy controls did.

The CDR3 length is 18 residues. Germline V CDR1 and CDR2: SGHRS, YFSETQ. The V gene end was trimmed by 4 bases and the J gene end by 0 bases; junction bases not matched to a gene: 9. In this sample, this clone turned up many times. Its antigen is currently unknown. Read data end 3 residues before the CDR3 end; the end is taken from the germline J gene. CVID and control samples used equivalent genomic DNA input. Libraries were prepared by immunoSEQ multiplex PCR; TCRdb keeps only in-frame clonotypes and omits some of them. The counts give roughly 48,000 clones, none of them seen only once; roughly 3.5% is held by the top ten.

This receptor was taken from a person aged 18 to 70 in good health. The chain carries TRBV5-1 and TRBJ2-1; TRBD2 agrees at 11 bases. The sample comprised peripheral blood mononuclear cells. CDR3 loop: CASSPGLAAISSYNEQFF. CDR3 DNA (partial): TGCGCCAGCAGCCCGGGACTAGCGGCAATAAGCTCCTACAATGAG.